This TCR beta chain was captured in a study of human T cells and chemical hapten exposure. The CDR3 has 14 residues. Between the trimmed V and J ends, which lost 0 bases and 9 bases, there was a span of 12 bases. Unique molecular identifiers were attached to individual cDNA molecules within the library. A single record per CDR3 protein comes from TCRdb applying MiXCR to the RACE reads. The sample shows 200,000 to 300,000 distinct CDR3 sequences, 7% to 10% of them seen only once. Noted time point: pre-sensitization, week 0. Documented treatment: therapeutic diphenylcyclopropenone sensitization with weekly scalp DPC.

This receptor was taken from a woman between 40 and 55 years old with alopecia areata. Some clones in this sample may be carry-over from other donors' samples. Sequenced material: whole blood, taken in connection with sensitization to the hapten diphenylcyclopropenone (DPC). The V gene is TRBV12-3 or TRBV12-4, the J gene TRBJ2-4, with D perhaps TRBD1 (7 bases). The CDR3 loop reads CASSLAGRGAIQYF. The CDR3 DNA sequence: TGTGCCAGCAGTTTAGCGGGCAGGGGGGCCATTCAGTACTTC.